At least ten counts were recorded for the clone carrying this T cell receptor beta chain. Germline CDR1 SGHAT, CDR2 FQNNGV. V shed 1 base and J shed 5 bases, with 0 bases lying between them. The CDR3 runs 11 residues. The data are from a study of T cells in Graves' hyperthyroidism and ophthalmopathy. Template material for amplifying TCR beta CDR3 regions consisted of RNA transcripts. An initial round of RT-PCR targeting the TCR CDR3 relied on the HTBI primer set. TCRdb passed the multiplex PCR reads through MiXCR, listing each CDR3 protein once. The sample records 500,000 to 650,000 distinct CDR3 sequences, roughly 15% being singletons.

The sequenced material came from blood. The receptor comes from a middle-aged woman with Graves' hyperthyroidism. This chain links TRBV11-2 with TRBJ1-3; no clear D. The CDR3 here is CASSLGNTIYF. The CDR3 coding sequence is TGTGCCAGCAGCTTAGGAAACACCATATATTTT.